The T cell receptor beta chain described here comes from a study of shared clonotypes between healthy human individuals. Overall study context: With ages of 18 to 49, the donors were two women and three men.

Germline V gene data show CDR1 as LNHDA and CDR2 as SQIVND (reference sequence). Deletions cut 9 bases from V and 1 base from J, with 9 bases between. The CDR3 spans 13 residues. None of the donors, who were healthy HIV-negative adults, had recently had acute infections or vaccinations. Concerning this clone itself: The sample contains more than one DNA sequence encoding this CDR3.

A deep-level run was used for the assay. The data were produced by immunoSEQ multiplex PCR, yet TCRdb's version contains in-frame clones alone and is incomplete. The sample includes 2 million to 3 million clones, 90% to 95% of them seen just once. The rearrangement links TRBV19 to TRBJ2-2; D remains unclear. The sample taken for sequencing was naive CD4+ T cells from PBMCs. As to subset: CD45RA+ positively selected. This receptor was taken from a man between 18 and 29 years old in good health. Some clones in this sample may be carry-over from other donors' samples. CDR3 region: CASRPGNTGELFF. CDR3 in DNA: TGTGCCAGCCGGCCAGGGAACACCGGGGAGCTGTTTTTT.